Listed below are T cell receptor beta chains from one sample, sequenced in a study of CD8 T cells in ankylosing spondylitis. TCRdb redid the calling of the 5' RACE reads with MiXCR, one entry per CDR3 protein. The sample records about 160,000 distinct CDR3 sequences, about 16% being singletons. The sample comprised blood, either unsorted or a sorted T cell fraction (not recorded which). These receptor sequences come from a male donor with ankylosing spondylitis or in good health (not recorded which). Each CDR3 is given with its conserved first and last residue.

j_gene	v_gene	CDR3aa
TRBJ2-2	TRBV2	CASSGGMDRNTGELFF
TRBJ2-1	TRBV29-1	CSVTGSFNEQFF
TRBJ2-1	TRBV6-1	CASSERASGRNEQFF
TRBJ2-1	TRBV18	CASSPPTGLAGSGHEQFF
TRBJ1-1	TRBV12-3/TRBV12-4	CASTSDPYTEAFF
TRBJ2-7	TRBV5-1	CASSVAGTGLEQYF
TRBJ2-2	TRBV28	CASSPIAGRGTGELFF
TRBJ2-1	TRBV28	CASRSIAGAYNEQFF
TRBJ2-7	TRBV20-1	CSAVNPGTSYSEQYF
TRBJ1-5	TRBV20-1	CSAPEQGALSQPQHF
TRBJ2-5	TRBV7-3	CASSLSGTPTETQYF
TRBJ1-5	TRBV20-1	CSARGGWTGNQPQHF
TRBJ2-1	TRBV4-1	CASSQNSNEQFF
TRBJ2-1	TRBV5-1	CASSWEGDRVAQEFF
TRBJ2-1	TRBV28	CASSPVPSSYNEQFF
TRBJ1-5	TRBV7-9	CASSSGTYSNQPQHF
TRBJ2-7	TRBV20-1	CSPIVGSSGAYEQYF
TRBJ2-5	TRBV7-9	CASSQDIQETQYF
TRBJ2-5	TRBV5-1	CASSSQGFGETQYF
TRBJ2-7	TRBV28	CASGDRARSYEQYF
TRBJ2-3	TRBV20-1	CCARGGAGGFTDTQYF
TRBJ2-4	TRBV20-1	CSVSRSGQLAKNIQYF
TRBJ1-1	TRBV6-1	CASSWTGSNTEAFF
TRBJ2-1	TRBV19	CASSTYTGSYNEQFF
TRBJ1-3	TRBV12-3/TRBV12-4	CASKPSGATGNTIYF
TRBJ1-1	TRBV20-1	CSARWTGKLLEAFF
TRBJ1-1	TRBV19	CASTTALEAFF
TRBJ1-5	TRBV5-1	CASSLSPGRDQPQHF
TRBJ2-7	TRBV29-1	CSVEGGSAGETYEQYF
TRBJ2-2	TRBV12-3/TRBV12-4	CASSSPTGVDGELFF
TRBJ2-3	TRBV5-1	CASRRDGSTDTQYF
TRBJ1-1	TRBV3-1	CASSQGALGTEAFF
TRBJ2-1	TRBV27	CASSSLGGGNYNEQFF
TRBJ1-2	TRBV28	CASSLKGGGYTF
TRBJ2-2	TRBV5-1	CASSLSGGGELFF
TRBJ1-5	TRBV24-1	CATSDPEGGINQPQHF
TRBJ1-2	TRBV29-1	CSVNRDGGGYTF
TRBJ1-2	TRBV3-1	CASSQDLGYTF
TRBJ1-4	TRBV28	CASSETGTHELFF
TRBJ1-5	TRBV3-1	CASSQGDRENQPQHF